A single sample is the source of the 28 T cell receptor beta chains below, sequenced in a study of cytomegalovirus exposure and HLA in healthy donors. Amplification used 60 Vbeta primers and 13 Jbeta primers. Sequencing was performed with immunoSEQ multiplex PCR; in TCRdb, only in-frame clones are kept and a portion is missing. Among roughly 150,000 clones, roughly 84% were seen once, and the ten largest hold about 1.4%. The specimen sequenced was PBMCs. These receptors came from a young woman in good health and CMV-seronegative.

V usage is TRBV5-1 and J usage is TRBJ2-7, with TRBD2 matching 8 bases. Germline CDR1 and CDR2: SGHRS and YFSETQ. The V gene end was trimmed by 2 bases and the J gene end by 2 bases; junction bases not matched to a gene: 9. This CDR3 has 16 amino acids. CDR3 bases: TGCGCCAGCAGCTTCCGTAGCGGGGAAGCAACCTACGAGCAGTACTTC. It encodes CASSFRSGEATYEQYF.

The V call is TRBV21-1, the J call TRBJ2-4; the listed D gene, TRBD2, was not tested against the DNA. TRBV21-1 is tagged as a pseudogene. This CDR3 has 17 residues. DNA for the CDR3: TGTGCCAGCAGCAAAGAGTGGGGGGACTTAGCCAAAAACATTCAGTACTTC. Protein product: CASSKEWGDLAKNIQYF.

This chain links TRBV5-1 with TRBJ1-5, with 7 bases fitting TRBD1. The junction had 7 bases not matched to a gene; V was cut back by 0 bases and J by 7 bases. Germline V gives CDR1 SGHRS, CDR2 YFSETQ. This CDR3 spans 15 amino acids. As DNA, the CDR3 is TGCGCCAGCAGCTTGGGGGTAGGGGGCGGCCAGCCCCAGCATTTT. Translation gives CASSLGVGGGQPQHF.

This clone was detected a few times. The rearrangement links TRBV5-4 to TRBJ2-4; perhaps TRBD1 as D (6 bases). CDR3 length: 14 amino acids. Germline-derived CDR1 and CDR2 are SGHNT and YYREEE (reference sequence). Trimming cost V 1 base and J 1 base, with 6 bases left between them. The CDR3 region has the DNA TGTGCCAGCAGCTTGCAGGGGGCCAAAAACATTCAGTACTTC. Its protein is CASSLQGAKNIQYF.

The chain couples TRBV5-1 to TRBJ1-1; tentative D call: TRBD1 (6 bases). The CDR3 sequence is 15 residues long. Germline CDR1 and CDR2: SGHRS and YFSETQ. The ends were cut back, 0 bases at V and 4 bases at J, with 13 bases in the middle. CDR3 sequence: CASSLDRADGTEAFF. The DNA for the CDR3 is TGCGCCAGCAGCTTGGACAGGGCGGATGGCACTGAAGCTTTCTTT.

The chain joins TRBV2 to TRBJ1-2, with 8 bases aligning to TRBD1. Germline lookup yields CDR1 SNHLY and CDR2 FYNNEI. CDR3 length: 15 residues. V dropped 4 bases and J dropped 5; count of bases not matched to a gene: 9. The CDR3 loop is CASSGVDRAIYGYTF. Here the CDR3 DNA reads TGTGCCAGCAGTGGGGTGGACAGGGCGATTTATGGCTACACCTTC. The full variable domain, its missing parts supplied by reference TRBV2 and TRBJ1-2, is EPEVTQTPSHQVTQMGQEVILRCVPISNHLYFYWYRQILGQKVEFLVSFYNNEISEKSEIFDDQFSVERPDGSNFTLKIRSTKLEDSAMYFCASSGVDRAIYGYTFGSGTRLTVV.

A single count supports this clone. The chain couples TRBV15 to TRBJ1-1; 7 nucleotides align to TRBD1. The ends lost 1 base at V and 1 base at J; junction bases unmatched: 0. The CDR3 runs to 14 residues. Per germline, CDR1 LNHNV and CDR2 YYDKDF (reference sequence). The DNA of the CDR3 is TGTGCCACCAGCAGAGGGGACAGGAACACTGAAGCTTTCTTT. Amino acids: CATSRGDRNTEAFF.

CDR3 sequence (DNA): TGTGCCAGCAGCGATACAACAGGATCTGGGCGCAATTCACCCCTCCACTTT. Translating gives CASSDTTGSGRNSPLHF. The rearrangement links TRBV13 to TRBJ1-6; D might be TRBD1 (5 bases). V lost 5 bases, J lost 7 bases, and 21 bases lay in between. The germline CDR1 and CDR2 sequences are PRHDT and FYEKMQ (reference sequence). The CDR3 is 17 amino acids.

Within the sample, this clone is medium-sized (0.01 to 0.1%). V usage is TRBV6-6 and J usage is TRBJ2-2, with D possibly TRBD1 on 6 matching bases. Germline V gives CDR1 MNHNY, CDR2 SVGAGI (reference sequence). The CDR3 is 16 residues long. V was pared by 5 bases and J by 0 bases, with 13 bases between. In DNA form, the CDR3 reads TGTGCCAGCAGTACGCCGACAGGCTCGAACACCGGGGAGCTGTTTTTT. As protein: CASSTPTGSNTGELFF.

This sequence joins TRBV5-4 and TRBJ1-1; D is undetermined. The ends were cut back, 5 bases at V and 3 bases at J, with 11 bases in the middle. The CDR3 extends over 13 amino acids. Looked up from germline, CDR1 is SGHNT and CDR2 is YYREEE (reference sequence). CDR3 DNA sequence: TGTGCCAGCAGTATGGAGGCGTACACTGAAGCTTTCTTT. It encodes CASSMEAYTEAFF.

The V gene is TRBV5-1, the J gene TRBJ2-1; tentatively, D is TRBD2 (5 bases). Trimming removed 0 bases from V and 5 bases from J, with 12 bases in between. Germline-derived CDR1 and CDR2 are SGHRS and YFSETQ. The CDR3 totals 15 residues. Here the CDR3 DNA reads TGCGCCAGCAGCTTGGTAGTCGGGGAAAACAATGAGCAGTTCTTC. Translation: CASSLVVGENNEQFF.

This chain connects TRBV27 to TRBJ1-3; D perhaps matches TRBD1 (6 bases). V lost 6 bases and J lost 0, with 12 bases in between. The CDR3 spans 15 residues. From germline, CDR1 is MNHEY and CDR2 SMNVEV (reference sequence). In DNA form, the CDR3 reads TGTGCCAGCAGCCAGACAGGACGCTCTGGAAACACCATATATTTT. Its translation: CASSQTGRSGNTIYF.

This clone came up many times. V is TRBV5-1 and J is TRBJ1-1; D is unclear. Per the germline V gene, CDR1 is SGHRS and CDR2 is YFSETQ. Trimming cost V 0 bases and J 2 bases, with 5 bases left between them. This CDR3 has 13 amino acids. The CDR3 DNA reads TGCGCCAGCAGCTTGGACAGAAACACTGAAGCTTTCTTT. This sequence encodes CASSLDRNTEAFF.

The chain recombines TRBV7-9 with TRBJ1-2; 8 positions agree with TRBD1. The V segment lost 2 bases and the J segment 6 bases; nucleotides outside the gene matches: 5. Germline V gene sequence: CDR1 SEHNR, CDR2 FQNEAQ (reference sequence). The length of the CDR3 is 14 residues. As DNA, the CDR3 is TGTGCCAGCAGCTTAAGTCAGGGGGCTAATGGCTACACCTTC. It specifies CASSLSQGANGYTF.

The chain employs TRBV11-3 and TRBJ2-5; 8 bases are a match to TRBD1. With V trimmed by 3 bases and J by 5 bases, 5 bases remained unmatched. Per germline, CDR1 SGHNT and CDR2 YENEEA. This CDR3 is built from 14 residues. CDR3 DNA sequence: TGTGCCAGCAGCTTGGGACAGGTGGAGGAGACCCAGTACTTC. This codes for CASSLGQVEETQYF.

The CDR3 nucleotides read TGCGCCAGCGGGGGACAGGGGGCAAGATACGAGCAGTACTTC. Translating gives CASGGQGARYEQYF. The V and J genes are TRBV5-1 and TRBJ2-7; 12 bases match TRBD1. Germline CDR1 is SGHRS and CDR2 is YFSETQ. J lost 4 bases, V lost 7 bases, and 6 bases had no gene match. The CDR3 runs to 14 residues. The full variable domain, with the rest looked up from reference TRBV5-1 and TRBJ2-7, is KAGVTQTPRYLIKTRGQQVTLSCSPISGHRSVSWYQQTPGQGLQFLFEYFSETQRNKGNFPGRFSGRQFSNSRSEMNVSTLELGDSALYLCASGGQGARYEQYFGPGTRLTVT.

The chain couples TRBV27 to TRBJ2-1; 7 bases map to TRBD1. The CDR3 is 12 residues long. V shed 3 bases and J 11 bases; nucleotides not matched to a gene: 4. CDR1 and CDR2 (germline): MNHEY, SMNVEV (reference sequence). The CDR3, as DNA: TGTGCCAGCAGTTTTCCGACAGGGAAGCAGTTCTTC. It yields the protein CASSFPTGKQFF.

V and J are TRBV11-2 and TRBJ2-1; 9 bases are a match to TRBD2. V shed 5 bases, J shed 4 bases, and the junction held 15 bases outside the gene matches. The CDR3 contains 18 residues. The germline CDR1 and CDR2 sequences are SGHAT and FQNNGV. CDR3 in amino acids: CASSPRGQRGESYNEQFF. The CDR3 DNA reads TGTGCCAGCAGCCCCCGCGGGCAGCGGGGGGAATCGTACAATGAGCAGTTCTTC.

The chain joins TRBV30 to TRBJ1-4; maybe TRBD1 (5 bases). The CDR3 runs 17 residues. Per the germline V gene, CDR1 is GTSNPN and CDR2 is SVGIG (reference sequence). Trimming stripped 1 base from V and 0 bases from J, with 15 bases between. The CDR3 bases are TGTGCCTGGAGTGCCAGGGTACTCGCCCCAACTAATGAAAAACTGTTTTTT. Protein: CAWSARVLAPTNEKLFF.

The rearrangement joins TRBV5-1 to TRBJ1-2; 9 nucleotides align to TRBD1. After removal of 3 bases from V and 5 bases from J, the junction contained 11 bases not matched to a gene. This CDR3 is built from 16 residues. Germline lookup yields CDR1 SGHRS and CDR2 YFSETQ. The CDR3 here is CASSSITGGFLYGYTF. The DNA of the CDR3 is TGCGCCAGCAGCTCGATCACAGGGGGCTTTTTGTATGGCTACACCTTC.

The chain combines TRBV10-2 with TRBJ2-1, with 10 positions matching TRBD1. CDR1 is WSHSY, CDR2 SAAADI, per germline. The junction had 15 bases not matched to a gene; V was cut back by 10 bases and J by 12 bases. CDR3 size: 14 residues. CDR3 coding DNA: TGCGCCACCAACGGAGGGACAGGGGTTTTTGGGCAGTTCTTC. Translation: CATNGGTGVFGQFF.

There are a few counts of this clone. V usage is TRBV4-1 and J usage is TRBJ2-7; 7 bases line up with TRBD1. This CDR3 spans 15 amino acids. Looked up from germline, CDR1 is MGHRA and CDR2 is YSYEKL. With V trimmed by 4 bases and J by 2 bases, 8 bases remained unmatched. The CDR3 reads CASSLRGTEAYEQYF. Written as DNA, the CDR3 is TGCGCCAGCAGCCTAAGGGGGACAGAAGCCTACGAGCAGTACTTC.

This chain uses TRBV29-1 with TRBJ2-5; TRBD1 might be the D (5 bases). Germline V gene data show CDR1 as SQVTM and CDR2 as ANQGSEA. The CDR3 covers 11 residues. V was clipped by 4 bases and J by 3 bases, with 6 bases between them. CDR3 protein: CSVAREETQYF. DNA of the CDR3: TGCAGCGTTGCCAGGGAAGAGACCCAGTACTTC.

V and J are TRBV7-8 and TRBJ1-5; 9 bases are a match to TRBD1. There are 15 residues in the CDR3. Germline loops: CDR1 SGHVS, CDR2 FQNEAQ. The J segment lost 4 bases and the V segment lost 5 bases, leaving 6 bases of the junction unmatched. DNA of the CDR3: TGTGCCAGCAGCACGGGGGACAGGGAAAATCAGCCCCAGCATTTT. Its translation is CASSTGDRENQPQHF.

This chain joins TRBV7-2 and TRBJ1-3; 9 bases fit TRBD1. Germline values: CDR1 SGHTA, CDR2 FQGNSA. The CDR3 totals 14 residues. V lost 5 bases and J lost 4; bases outside the gene matches: 3. The CDR3 DNA sequence: TGTGCCAGCAGCAACAGGGGGCGCGGAAACACCATATATTTT. Translated: CASSNRGRGNTIYF. Supplemented by reference TRBV7-2 and TRBJ1-3, the full variable domain reads GAGVSQSPSNKVTEKGKDVELRCDPISGHTALYWYRQSLGQGLEFLIYFQGNSAPDKSGLPSDRFSAERTGGSVSTLTIQRTQQEDSAVYLCASSNRGRGNTIYFGEGSWLTVV.

This sequence joins TRBV11-3 and TRBJ2-7; D is perhaps TRBD2 (7 bases). The length of the CDR3 is 15 residues. Germline V gives CDR1 SGHNT, CDR2 YENEEA. Trimming cost V 2 bases and J 6 bases, with 17 bases left between them. This CDR3 reads CASSLRGVGGTEQYF. CDR3 DNA: TGTGCCAGCAGCTTAAGGGGGGTGGGAGGGACCGAGCAGTACTTC.

V is TRBV15 and J is TRBJ2-7; TRBD2 might be the D (7 bases). CDR1 and CDR2 from the germline V gene are LNHNV and YYDKDF (reference sequence). V was cut by 4 bases and J by 3 bases, with 10 bases left in between. The CDR3 spans 13 residues. The CDR3 coding sequence is TGTGCCACCAGCACGGGGGGCCTCTACGAGCAGTACTTC. Its translation is CATSTGGLYEQYF.

The CDR3 DNA reads TGTGCCAGTAGTGCCCCGGGGACAGACCTCAATGAGCAGTTCTTC. Protein sequence: CASSAPGTDLNEQFF. The chain links TRBV19 to TRBJ2-1; 7 bases match TRBD1. Germline V lookup: CDR1 LNHDA, CDR2 SQIVND (reference sequence). The CDR3 loop spans 15 amino acids. V lost 5 bases to trimming and J lost 6 bases; unmatched junction nucleotides: 10.